Sequencing of this T cell receptor (beta chain) was carried out in a study of long-term antiretroviral therapy in people with HIV. Study conclusions and caveats: In samples taken after ART, diversity increased but remained below transplant donor control levels.

The immunoSEQ assay was v3.0, run at survey level. Sequencing aimed to cover roughly 35,000-50,000 T-cell genomes per sample. Only in-frame clones appear in the TCRdb table, and some are missing; sequencing was by immunoSEQ multiplex PCR. The sample consists of approximately 21,000 clones, 90% of them appearing once. There are 15 residues in the CDR3. The V and J ends lost 4 bases and 4 bases, in that order; junction bases with no gene match: 4. Per germline, CDR1 LGHNA and CDR2 YSLEER. At least two post-ART and at least one pre-ART PBMC sample were available for each donor. Worth noting for this clone: Antigen specificity is unknown.

The chain uses TRBV4-3 and TRBJ1-1; the match to TRBD1 covers 12 bases. This TCR derives from a woman aged 25 to 39 with HIV. The material was unsorted PBMCs, obtained 4.4 years before starting antiretroviral therapy. CDR3 sequence: CASSRGTGGVTEAFF. For the CDR3, the DNA is TGCGCCAGCAGCCGTGGGACAGGGGGCGTCACTGAAGCTTTCTTT.